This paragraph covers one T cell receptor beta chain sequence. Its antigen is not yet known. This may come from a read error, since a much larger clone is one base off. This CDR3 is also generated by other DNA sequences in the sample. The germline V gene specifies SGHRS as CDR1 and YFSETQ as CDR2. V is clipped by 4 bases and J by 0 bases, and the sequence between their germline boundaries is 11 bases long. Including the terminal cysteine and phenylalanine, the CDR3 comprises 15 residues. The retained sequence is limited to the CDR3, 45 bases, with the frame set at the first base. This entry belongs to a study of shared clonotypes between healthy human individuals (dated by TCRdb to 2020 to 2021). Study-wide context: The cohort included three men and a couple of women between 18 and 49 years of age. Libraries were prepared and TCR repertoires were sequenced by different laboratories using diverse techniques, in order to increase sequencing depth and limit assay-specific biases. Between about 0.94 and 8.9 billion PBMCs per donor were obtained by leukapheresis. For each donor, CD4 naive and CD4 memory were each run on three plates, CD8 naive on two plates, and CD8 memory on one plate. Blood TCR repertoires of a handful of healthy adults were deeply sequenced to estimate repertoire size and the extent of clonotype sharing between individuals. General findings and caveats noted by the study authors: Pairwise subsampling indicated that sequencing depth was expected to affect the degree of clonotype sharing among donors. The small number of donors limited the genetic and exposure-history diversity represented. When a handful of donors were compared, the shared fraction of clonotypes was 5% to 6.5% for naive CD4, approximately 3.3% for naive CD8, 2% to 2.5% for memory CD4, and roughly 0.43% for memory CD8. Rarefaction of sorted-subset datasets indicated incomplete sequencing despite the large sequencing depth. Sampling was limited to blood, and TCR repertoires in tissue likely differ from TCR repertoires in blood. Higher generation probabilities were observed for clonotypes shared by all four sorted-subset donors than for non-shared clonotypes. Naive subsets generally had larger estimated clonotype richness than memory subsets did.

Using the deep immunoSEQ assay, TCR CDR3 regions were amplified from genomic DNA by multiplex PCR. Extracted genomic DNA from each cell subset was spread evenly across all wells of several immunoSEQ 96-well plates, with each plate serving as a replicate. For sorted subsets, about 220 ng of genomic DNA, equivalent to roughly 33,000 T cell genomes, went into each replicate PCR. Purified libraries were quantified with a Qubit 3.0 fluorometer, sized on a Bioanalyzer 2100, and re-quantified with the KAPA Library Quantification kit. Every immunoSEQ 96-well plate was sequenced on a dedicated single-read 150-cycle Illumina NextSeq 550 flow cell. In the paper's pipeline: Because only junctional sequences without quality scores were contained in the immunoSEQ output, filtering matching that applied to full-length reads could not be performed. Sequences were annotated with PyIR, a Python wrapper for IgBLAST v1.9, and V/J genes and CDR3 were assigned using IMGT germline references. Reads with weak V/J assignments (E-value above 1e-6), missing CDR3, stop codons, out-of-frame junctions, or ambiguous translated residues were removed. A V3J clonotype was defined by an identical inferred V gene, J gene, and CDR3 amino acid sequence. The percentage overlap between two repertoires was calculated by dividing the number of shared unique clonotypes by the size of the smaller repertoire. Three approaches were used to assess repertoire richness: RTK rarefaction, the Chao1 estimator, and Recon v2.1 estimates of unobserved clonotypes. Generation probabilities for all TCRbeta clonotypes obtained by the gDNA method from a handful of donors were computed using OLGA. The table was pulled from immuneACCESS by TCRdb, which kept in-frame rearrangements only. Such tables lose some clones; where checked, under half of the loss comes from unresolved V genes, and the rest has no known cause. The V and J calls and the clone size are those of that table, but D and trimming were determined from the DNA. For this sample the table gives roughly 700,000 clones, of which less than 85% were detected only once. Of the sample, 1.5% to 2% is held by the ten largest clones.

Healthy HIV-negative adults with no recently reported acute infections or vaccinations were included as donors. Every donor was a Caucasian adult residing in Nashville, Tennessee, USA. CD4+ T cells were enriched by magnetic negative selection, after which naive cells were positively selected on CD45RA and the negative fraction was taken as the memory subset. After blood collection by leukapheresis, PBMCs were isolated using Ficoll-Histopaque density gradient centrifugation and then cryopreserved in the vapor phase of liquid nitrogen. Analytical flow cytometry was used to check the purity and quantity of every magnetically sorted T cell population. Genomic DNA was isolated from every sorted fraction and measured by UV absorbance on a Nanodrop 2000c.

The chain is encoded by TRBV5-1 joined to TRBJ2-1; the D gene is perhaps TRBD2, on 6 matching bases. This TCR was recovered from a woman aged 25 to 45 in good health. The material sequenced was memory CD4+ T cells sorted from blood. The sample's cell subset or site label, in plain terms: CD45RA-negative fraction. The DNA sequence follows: TGCGCCAGCAGCGAGGCTAGCGCCTCCTACAATGAGCAGTTCTTC. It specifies CASSEASASYNEQFF.